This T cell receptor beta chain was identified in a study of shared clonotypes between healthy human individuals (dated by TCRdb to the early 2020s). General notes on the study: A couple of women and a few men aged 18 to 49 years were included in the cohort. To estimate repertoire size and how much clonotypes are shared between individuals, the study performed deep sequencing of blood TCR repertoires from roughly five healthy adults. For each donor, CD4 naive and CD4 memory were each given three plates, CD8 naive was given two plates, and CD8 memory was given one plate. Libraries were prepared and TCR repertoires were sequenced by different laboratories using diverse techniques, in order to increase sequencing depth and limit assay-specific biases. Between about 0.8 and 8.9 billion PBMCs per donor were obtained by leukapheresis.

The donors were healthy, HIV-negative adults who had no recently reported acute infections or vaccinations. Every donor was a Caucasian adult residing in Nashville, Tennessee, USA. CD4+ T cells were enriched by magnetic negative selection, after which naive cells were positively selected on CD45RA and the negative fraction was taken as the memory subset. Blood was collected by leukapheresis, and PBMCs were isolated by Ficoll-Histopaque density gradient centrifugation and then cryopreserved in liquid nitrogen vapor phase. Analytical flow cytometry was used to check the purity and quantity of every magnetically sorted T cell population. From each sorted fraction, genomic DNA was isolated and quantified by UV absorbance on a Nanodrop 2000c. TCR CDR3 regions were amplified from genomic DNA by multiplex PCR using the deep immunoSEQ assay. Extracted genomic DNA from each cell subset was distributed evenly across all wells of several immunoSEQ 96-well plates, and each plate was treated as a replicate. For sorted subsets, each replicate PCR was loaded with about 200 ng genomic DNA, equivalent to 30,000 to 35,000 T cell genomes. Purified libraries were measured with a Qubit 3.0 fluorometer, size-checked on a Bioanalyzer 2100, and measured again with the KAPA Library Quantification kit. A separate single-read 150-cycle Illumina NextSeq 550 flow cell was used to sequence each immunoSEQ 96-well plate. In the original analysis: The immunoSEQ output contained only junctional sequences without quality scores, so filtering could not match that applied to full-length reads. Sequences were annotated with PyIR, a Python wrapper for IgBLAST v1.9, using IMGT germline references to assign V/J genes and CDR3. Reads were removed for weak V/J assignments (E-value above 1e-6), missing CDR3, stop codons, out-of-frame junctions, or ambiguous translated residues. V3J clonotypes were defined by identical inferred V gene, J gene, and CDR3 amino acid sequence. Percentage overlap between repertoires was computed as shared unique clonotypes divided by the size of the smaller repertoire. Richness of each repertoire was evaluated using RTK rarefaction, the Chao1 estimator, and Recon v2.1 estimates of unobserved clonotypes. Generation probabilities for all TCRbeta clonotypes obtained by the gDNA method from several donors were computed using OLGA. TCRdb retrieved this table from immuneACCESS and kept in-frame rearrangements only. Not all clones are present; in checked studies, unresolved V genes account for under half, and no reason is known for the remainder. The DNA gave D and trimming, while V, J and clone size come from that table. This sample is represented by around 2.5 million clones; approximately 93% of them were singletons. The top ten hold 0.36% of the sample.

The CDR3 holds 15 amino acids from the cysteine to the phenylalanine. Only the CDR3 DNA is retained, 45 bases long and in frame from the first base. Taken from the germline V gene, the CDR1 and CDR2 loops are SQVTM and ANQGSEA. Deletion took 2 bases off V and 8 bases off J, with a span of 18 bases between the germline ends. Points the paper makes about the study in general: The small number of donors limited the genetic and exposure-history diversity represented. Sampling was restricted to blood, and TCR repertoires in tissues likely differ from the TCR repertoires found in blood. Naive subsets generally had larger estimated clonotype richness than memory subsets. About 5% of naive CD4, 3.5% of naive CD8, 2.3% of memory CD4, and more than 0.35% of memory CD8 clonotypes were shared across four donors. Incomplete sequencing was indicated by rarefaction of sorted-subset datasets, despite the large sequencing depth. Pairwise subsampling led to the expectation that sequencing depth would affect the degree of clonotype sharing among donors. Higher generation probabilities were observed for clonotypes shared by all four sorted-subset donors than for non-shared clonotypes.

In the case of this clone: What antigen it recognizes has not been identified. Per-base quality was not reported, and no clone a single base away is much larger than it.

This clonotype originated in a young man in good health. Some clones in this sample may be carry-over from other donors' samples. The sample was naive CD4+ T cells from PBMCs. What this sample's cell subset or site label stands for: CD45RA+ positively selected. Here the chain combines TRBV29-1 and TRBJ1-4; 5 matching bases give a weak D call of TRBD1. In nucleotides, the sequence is TGCAGCGTTGAAAGCAGTTCGGCCCCAGGGGAAAAACTGTTTTTT. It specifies CSVESSSAPGEKLFF.